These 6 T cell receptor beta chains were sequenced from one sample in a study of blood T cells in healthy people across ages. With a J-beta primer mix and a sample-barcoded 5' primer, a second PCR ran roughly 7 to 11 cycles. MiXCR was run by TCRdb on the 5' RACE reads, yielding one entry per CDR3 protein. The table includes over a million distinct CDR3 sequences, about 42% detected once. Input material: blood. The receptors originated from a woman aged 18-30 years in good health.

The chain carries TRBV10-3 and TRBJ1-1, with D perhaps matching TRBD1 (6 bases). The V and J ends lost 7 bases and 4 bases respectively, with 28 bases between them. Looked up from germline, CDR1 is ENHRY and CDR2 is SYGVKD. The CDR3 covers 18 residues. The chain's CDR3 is CAIKAFGSGGAVGTEAFF. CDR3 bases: TGTGCCATCAAAGCGTTTGGTAGCGGGGGCGCAGTGGGCACTGAAGCTTTCTTT.

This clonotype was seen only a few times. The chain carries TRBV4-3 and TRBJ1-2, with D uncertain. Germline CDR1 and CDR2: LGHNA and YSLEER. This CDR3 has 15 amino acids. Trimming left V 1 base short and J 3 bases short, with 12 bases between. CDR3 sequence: CASSQAKGIDYGYTF. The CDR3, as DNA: TGCGCCAGCAGCCAAGCGAAAGGGATTGACTATGGCTACACCTTC.

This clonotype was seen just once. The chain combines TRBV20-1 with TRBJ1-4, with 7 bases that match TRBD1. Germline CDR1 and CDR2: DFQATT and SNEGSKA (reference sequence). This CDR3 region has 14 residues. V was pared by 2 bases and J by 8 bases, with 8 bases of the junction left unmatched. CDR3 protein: CSARIATRGEKLFF. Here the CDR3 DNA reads TGCAGTGCTAGAATCGCCACCAGGGGGGAAAAACTGTTTTTT.

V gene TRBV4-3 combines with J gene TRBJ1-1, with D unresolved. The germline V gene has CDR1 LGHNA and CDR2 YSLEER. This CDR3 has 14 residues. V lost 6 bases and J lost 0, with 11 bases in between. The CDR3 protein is CASREGLLNTEAFF. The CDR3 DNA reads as TGCGCCAGCAGAGAGGGCTTATTGAACACTGAAGCTTTCTTT.

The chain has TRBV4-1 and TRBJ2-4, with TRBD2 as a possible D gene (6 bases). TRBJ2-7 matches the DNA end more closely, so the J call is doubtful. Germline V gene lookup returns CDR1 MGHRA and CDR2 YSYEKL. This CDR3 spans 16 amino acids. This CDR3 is CASSQNQGETSYEQYF. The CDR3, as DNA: TGCGCCAGCAGCCAAAATCAGGGAGAGACTAGCTACGAGCAGTACTTC.

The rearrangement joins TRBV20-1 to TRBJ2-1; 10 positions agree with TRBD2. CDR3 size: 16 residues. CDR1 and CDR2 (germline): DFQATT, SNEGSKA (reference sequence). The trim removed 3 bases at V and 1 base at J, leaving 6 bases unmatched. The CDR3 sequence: CSASPGLAASYNEQFF. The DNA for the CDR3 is TGCAGTGCTAGCCCTGGACTAGCGGCTTCCTACAATGAGCAGTTCTTC.